The clone carrying this T cell receptor (beta chain) turned up a few times. Its antigen is unidentified. V lost 2 bases and J lost 7; bases outside the gene matches: 8. The CDR3 has 14 residues. Looked up from germline, CDR1 is SGHRS and CDR2 is YFSETQ. The sample belongs to a study of cytomegalovirus exposure and HLA in healthy donors. General study results and limits: TCR beta chains associated with HLA were, in a later analysis, more clonally expanded than equally common others. Common viral pathogens were later found to be apparently linked to several of the most significant clusters. Sequencing depth roughly uniform across donors was assumed in presence/absence analyses.

In the PCR, 60 Vbeta and 13 Jbeta primers were used. Sequencing was performed with immunoSEQ multiplex PCR; in TCRdb, only in-frame clones are kept and a portion is missing. The repertoire holds under 200,000 clones, with 65% to 70% as singletons. This clonotype originated in a woman younger than 30 in good health and CMV-seropositive. The specimen sequenced was PBMCs. The chain recombines TRBV5-1 with TRBJ2-7; 8 bases align to TRBD2. The CDR3 is CASSFAAGVSEQYF. In nucleotides, the CDR3 is TGCGCCAGCAGCTTTGCAGCGGGAGTTAGTGAGCAGTACTTC.